The clone carrying this TCR beta chain was seen a handful of times. Its antigen is unknown. Trimming removed 4 bases from V and 2 bases from J; junction bases left unmatched: 8. The germline gives CDR1 SNHLY, CDR2 FYNNEI. The CDR3 has 16 residues. Primers for the PCR totalled 60 Vbeta and 13 Jbeta. As originally analysed: Later analysis identified tens of millions of unique TCR beta chains, 9 million to 13 million shared. TCRdb keeps only in-frame clones here, not all; method: immunoSEQ multiplex PCR. Clone size and the V and J calls come from that table; the DNA yielded D and trimming. The sample lists about 99,000 clones; about 9.4% were seen once. The sample is drawn from a study of cytomegalovirus exposure and HLA in healthy donors. Whole-study findings and limits: TCR beta V segments were, for the most part, productive about 90% or about 30% of the time in an earlier analysis. For cytomegalovirus status, the classifier reportedly gave diagnoses with high specificity and sensitivity.

Material: PBMCs. The V call is TRBV2, the J call TRBJ1-3, with 7 bases matching TRBD1. The source is a man aged 40-49 years in good health and CMV-seropositive. DNA for the CDR3: TGTGCCAGCAGTGTACTTCGGCAGGGGGCTGGAAACACCATATATTTT. Translated: CASSVLRQGAGNTIYF.